This T cell receptor beta chain emerged from a study of T cell changes during pregnancy in multiple sclerosis. CDR3 length equals 15 residues. From germline, CDR1 is SEHNR and CDR2 FQNEAQ (reference sequence). V was pared by 1 base and J by 1 base, with 10 bases between. Assay used: immunoSEQ multiplex PCR; TCRdb lists only in-frame clones, some missing. The table includes over 70,000 clones, about 94% detected once. The input for sequencing was peripheral blood, taken in the third trimester of pregnancy. The clonotype originates from a female donor with multiple sclerosis, enrolled in a pregnancy study. The V call is TRBV7-9, the J call TRBJ2-5; D remains unclear. Here the CDR3 reads CASSLGLTPQETQYF. The CDR3 DNA is TGTGCCAGCAGCTTAGGCCTAACCCCCCAAGAGACCCAGTACTTC. The entire variable domain, with the rest obtained from reference TRBV7-9 and TRBJ2-5, is as follows: DTGVSQNPRHKITKRGQNVTFRCDPISEHNRLYWYRQTLGQGPEFLTYFQNEAQLEKSRLLSDRFSAERPKGSFSTLEIQRTEQGDSAMYLCASSLGLTPQETQYFGPGTRLLVL.